The rows below give T cell receptor beta chains drawn from one sample of a study of shared clonotypes between healthy human individuals. Assay: immunoSEQ multiplex PCR; the TCRdb copy retains only in-frame clones and omits some. The sample holds about 2 million clones, 85% to 95% seen once. Sequencing was done on a sample of naive CD8+ T cells sorted from blood. The origin of the receptors is a man between 18 and 29 years old in good health. The conserved cysteine and the conserved F or W are not part of the CDR3 here.

j_gene: TRBJ2-1
v_gene: TRBV4-1
CDR3aa: ASSNELAGGPNEQF

j_gene: TRBJ1-3
v_gene: TRBV5-4
CDR3aa: ASSLDGLGNTIY

j_gene: TRBJ2-7
v_gene: TRBV14
CDR3aa: ASSQGPGQGAYEQY

j_gene: TRBJ1-4
v_gene: TRBV30
CDR3aa: AWGHSEKLF

j_gene: TRBJ2-7
v_gene: TRBV5-6
CDR3aa: ASSPIGLEQY

j_gene: TRBJ2-7
v_gene: TRBV27
CDR3aa: ASSPFPRSISYEQY

j_gene: TRBJ1-2
v_gene: TRBV5-6
CDR3aa: ASSLYLGTNTNYGYT

j_gene: TRBJ1-3
v_gene: TRBV30
CDR3aa: AWDSTGAGNTIY

j_gene: TRBJ1-4
v_gene: TRBV6-6
CDR3aa: ASSYGGGEKLF

j_gene: TRBJ2-5
v_gene: TRBV30
CDR3aa: AWSSLDQETQY

j_gene: TRBJ2-2
v_gene: TRBV9
CDR3aa: ASSEQLAGGPDTGELF

j_gene: TRBJ2-1
v_gene: TRBV6-5
CDR3aa: ASGSSSYNEQF

j_gene: TRBJ2-1
v_gene: TRBV2
CDR3aa: ASRADREYNEQF

j_gene: TRBJ2-2
v_gene: TRBV28
CDR3aa: ASSTPRSGVGTGELF

j_gene: TRBJ2-7
v_gene: TRBV18
CDR3aa: ASSPVGGSSYEQY

j_gene: TRBJ2-7
v_gene: TRBV15
CDR3aa: ATSRDRGQGKGFYEQY

j_gene: TRBJ2-2
v_gene: TRBV11-2
CDR3aa: ASSLGGTGELF

j_gene: TRBJ1-4
v_gene: TRBV11-2
CDR3aa: ASSWEGRVDEKLF

j_gene: TRBJ2-3
v_gene: TRBV6-5
CDR3aa: ASSQTGGRTDTQY

j_gene: TRBJ1-2
v_gene: TRBV27
CDR3aa: ASSSLTGFVGYT

j_gene: TRBJ2-5
v_gene: TRBV6-5
CDR3aa: ASSLGLTQETQY

j_gene: TRBJ2-5
v_gene: TRBV7-8
CDR3aa: ASSLALGREGETQY

j_gene: TRBJ2-7
v_gene: TRBV30
CDR3aa: AWSGLRQGNEQY

j_gene: TRBJ2-7
v_gene: TRBV27
CDR3aa: ASSGGVGYEQY

j_gene: TRBJ2-7
v_gene: TRBV7-9
CDR3aa: ASIAQGGYERY

j_gene: TRBJ2-7
v_gene: TRBV14
CDR3aa: ASSQRGGSLYEQY

j_gene: TRBJ2-3
v_gene: TRBV9
CDR3aa: ASSPQLAGSTDTQY

j_gene: TRBJ2-1
v_gene: TRBV5-5
CDR3aa: ASSLEGNSYNEQF

j_gene: TRBJ2-7
v_gene: TRBV27
CDR3aa: ASSFQGAAYEQY

j_gene: TRBJ2-3
v_gene: TRBV18
CDR3aa: ASSLQGPTDTQY

j_gene: TRBJ2-1
v_gene: TRBV6-6
CDR3aa: ASSADPYNEQF

j_gene: TRBJ1-3
v_gene: TRBV9
CDR3aa: ASSVDRGTGSGNTIY

j_gene: TRBJ2-5
v_gene: TRBV11-2
CDR3aa: ASRGQETQY

j_gene: TRBJ2-1
v_gene: TRBV30
CDR3aa: AWDEVGDNEQF

j_gene: TRBJ2-7
v_gene: TRBV5-4
CDR3aa: ASSWGTGTGTYEQY

j_gene: TRBJ1-4
v_gene: TRBV9
CDR3aa: ASSVGGVYPEKLF

j_gene: TRBJ1-1
v_gene: TRBV9
CDR3aa: ASSVGSLSNTEAF

j_gene: TRBJ2-1
v_gene: TRBV6-5
CDR3aa: ASSYQEGYNEQF

j_gene: TRBJ1-2
v_gene: TRBV28
CDR3aa: ASSFSGDLT

j_gene: TRBJ1-6
v_gene: TRBV27
CDR3aa: ASTTNRDSYNSPLH

j_gene: TRBJ2-1
v_gene: TRBV7-6
CDR3aa: ASSREASSGPTYNEQF

j_gene: TRBJ2-1
v_gene: TRBV7-2
CDR3aa: ASSLLAGAGNEQF

j_gene: TRBJ2-7
v_gene: TRBV5-1
CDR3aa: ASSLAPAYEQY

j_gene: TRBJ2-2
v_gene: TRBV6-5
CDR3aa: ASKSGSDTGELF

j_gene: TRBJ1-1
v_gene: TRBV4-1
CDR3aa: ASSLGTANTEAF

j_gene: TRBJ2-1
v_gene: TRBV6-5
CDR3aa: ASSYSVVAGGIEQF

j_gene: TRBJ1-1
v_gene: TRBV15
CDR3aa: ATSRDLAEEAF

j_gene: TRBJ2-7
v_gene: TRBV27
CDR3aa: ASSPPRLASSYEQY

j_gene: TRBJ2-1
v_gene: TRBV27
CDR3aa: ASSLGTSGGNEQF

j_gene: TRBJ1-3
v_gene: TRBV21-1
CDR3aa: ASSGTEAGNTIY

j_gene: TRBJ2-3
v_gene: TRBV9
CDR3aa: ASSGNSRGRDTDTQY

j_gene: TRBJ2-3
v_gene: TRBV6-5
CDR3aa: ASSYYSGTDTQY

j_gene: TRBJ2-7
v_gene: TRBV6-6
CDR3aa: ASSPPGQGIYEQY